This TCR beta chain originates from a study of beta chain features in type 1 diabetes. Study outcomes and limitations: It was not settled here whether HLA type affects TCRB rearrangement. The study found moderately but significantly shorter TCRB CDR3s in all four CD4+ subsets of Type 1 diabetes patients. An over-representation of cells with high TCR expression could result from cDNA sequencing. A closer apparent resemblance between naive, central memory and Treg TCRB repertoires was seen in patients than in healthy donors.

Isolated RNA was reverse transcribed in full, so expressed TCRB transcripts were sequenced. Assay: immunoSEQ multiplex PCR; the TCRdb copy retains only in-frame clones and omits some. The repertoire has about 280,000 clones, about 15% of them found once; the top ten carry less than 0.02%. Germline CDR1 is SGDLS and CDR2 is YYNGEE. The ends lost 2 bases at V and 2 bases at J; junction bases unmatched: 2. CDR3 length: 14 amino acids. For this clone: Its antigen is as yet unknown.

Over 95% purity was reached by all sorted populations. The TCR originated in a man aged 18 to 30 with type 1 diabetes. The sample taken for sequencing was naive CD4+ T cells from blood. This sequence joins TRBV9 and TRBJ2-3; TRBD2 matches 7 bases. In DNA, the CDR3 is TGTGCCAGCAGCGTGGGGACTACCACAGATACGCAGTATTTT. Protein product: CASSVGTTTDTQYF.